This T cell receptor (beta chain) was recovered during a study of T-cell reconstitution after alpha-beta-depleted transplantation in children (dated by TCRdb to the mid-2010s). Describing the broader study: Using TCR repertoire profiling, the study quantitatively followed how T-cell immune reconstitution unfolded in children after TCRalphabeta/CD19-depleted allogeneic hematopoietic cell transplantation.

This clonotype was recorded a few times. Its antigen remains undetermined. One base away there is no much larger clone; base qualities are not given. Library construction relied on PCR. TCRdb shows the sequencer as Illumina HiSeq 2500. Molecular barcoding was employed in the preparation of TCR libraries, with unique molecular identifiers being used to normalize TCRbeta repertoire quantification. In-frame beta chains were kept once TCRdb had trimmed the public reads at Q25 with fastp and called clones with MiXCR. All rows with the same CDR3 protein become a single entry with the most common DNA and genes. This sample holds about 640,000 distinct CDR3 sequences; over 15% were observed only once. The top ten hold 1.1% of the sample. From the germline V gene (reference sequence), CDR1 is SEHNR and CDR2 is FQNEAQ. CDR3 length: 13 amino acids, cysteine to phenylalanine. The retained sequence is limited to the CDR3, 39 bases, with the frame set at the first base. A distance of 13 bases separates the germline ends of V and J, which lose 5 bases and 6 bases respectively.

The receptor comes from a human donor who donated a stem cell graft to a child with acute myeloid leukemia. The starting material was PBMCs from the stem cell graft donor, obtained from the stem cell graft. The sequence joins TRBV7-9 to TRBJ1-1; the D segment cannot be called with confidence. The sequenced DNA is TGTGCCAGCAGCGCATCAGGAGTGGCTGAAGCTTTCTTT. It translates to CASSASGVAEAFF.